This T cell receptor (beta chain) was sequenced during a study of technical replicates of blood from several donors. Generated by immunoSEQ multiplex PCR, the TCRdb table keeps only in-frame clones and is missing some. The sample lists 55,000 to 80,000 clones, over 80% occurring once. The V segment lost 0 bases and the J segment 6 bases; nucleotides outside the gene matches: 8. Germline values: CDR1 GTSNPN, CDR2 SVGIG (reference sequence). The CDR3 is made up of 15 amino acids. This sequence originates from a human donor in good health. The sample comprised T cells isolated from PBMCs. The chain recombines TRBV30 with TRBJ2-7, with TRBD2 identical over 10 bases. This chain's CDR3 is CAWSVGAGGVTEQYF. CDR3 DNA sequence: TGTGCCTGGAGTGTCGGAGCGGGAGGGGTAACCGAGCAGTACTTC.